Given below is one T cell receptor (beta chain) in context. V was shortened by 2 bases and J by 5 bases, with 7 bases between the two germline ends. The CDR3 covers 13 residues. The sample is drawn from a study of CD8 T cells in Susac syndrome. Treatment-naive patients with stable or active relapsing-remitting disease were the multiple sclerosis controls. Both CD4+ and CD8+ T cells were negatively isolated, and TEMRA cells underwent FACS enrichment. An input of about 0.5 to 1 ug of RNA was subjected to reverse transcription using random hexamers. The TCR beta CDR3 was amplified by immunoSEQ multiplex PCR across 54 Vbeta, 13 Jbeta. TCRdb reprocessed the immunoSEQ multiplex PCR reads via MiXCR and lists one record per CDR3 protein. The sample includes approximately 71,000 distinct CDR3 sequences, 96% of them seen just once.

Sequencing was carried out using CD4+ T cells from PBMCs. The gene calls are TRBV12-3 or TRBV12-4 and TRBJ1-5, with no clear D. The TCR sequence derives from a human donor with multiple sclerosis. This CDR3 reads CASSLSSDQPQHF. CDR3 bases: TGTGCCAGCAGTTTATCTTCCGATCAGCCCCAGCATTTT.